This T cell receptor beta chain comes out of a study of blood T cell repertoires in COVID-19. As for the study in general: Samples of COVID-19 (acute and convalescent) were obtained from the United States, Italy and Spain.

This CDR3 spans 14 amino acids. Deletions cut 2 bases from V and 5 bases from J, with 10 bases between. Germline CDR1 is ENHRY and CDR2 is SYGVKD. The data were produced by immunoSEQ multiplex PCR, yet TCRdb's version contains in-frame clones alone and is incomplete. This table holds under 250,000 clones, about 82% found once. The chain employs TRBV10-3 and TRBJ2-4, with D possibly TRBD1 on 6 matching bases. The TCR was taken from a woman aged 80 or over with COVID-19, enrolled during active disease. Source material: peripheral blood. CDR3 region: CAISERAGENIQYF. The CDR3 region has the DNA TGTGCCATCAGTGAGAGGGCAGGGGAAAACATTCAGTACTTC.